This T cell receptor (beta chain) was recorded in a study of blood T cell repertoires in COVID-19. On the study more broadly: From the United States, Italy and Spain came samples of acute and convalescent COVID-19. The cDNA or gDNA used as material had been derived from T cells, B-cell-depleted T cells, or PBMCs.

In the original processing: Reference gene primers were amplified, and this amplification served to estimate nucleated cell counts. The data were produced by immunoSEQ multiplex PCR, yet TCRdb's version contains in-frame clones alone and is incomplete. V, J and clone size were drawn from that table, and D and trimming were deduced from the DNA. The repertoire has a few hundred thousand clones, more than 75% of them found once; the top ten carry approximately 8%. CDR3 length: 13 residues. Germline-derived CDR1 and CDR2 are LNHDA and SQIVND (reference sequence). Between the trimmed V and J ends, which lost 5 bases and 0 bases, there was a span of 7 bases.

This TCR was recovered from a woman aged 45-59 years who had recovered from COVID-19. Material: peripheral blood. This chain links TRBV19 with TRBJ1-1; D is ambiguous. This CDR3 is CASSRVMNTEAFF. DNA for the CDR3: TGTGCCAGTAGTCGGGTAATGAACACTGAAGCTTTCTTT.